Each of the 2 T cell receptor beta chains below was sequenced from the same sample in a study of shared T cell receptors in the human thymus. Data came from immunoSEQ multiplex PCR; TCRdb stores just in-frame clones and leaves some out. The table has about 660,000 clones, about 87% seen once. A further study also used this sample, focusing on human thymus T cells.

Sequenced material: thymocytes. Receptor source: a boy younger than two with a congenital heart defect.

V is TRBV6-5 and J is TRBJ2-3; TRBD2 might be the D (5 bases). CDR3 length: 15 amino acids. Trimming removed 7 bases at V and 3 bases at J, with 17 bases between. From germline, CDR1 is MNHEY and CDR2 SVGAGI. CDR3 sequence reads: CASTPGEALTDTQYF. The CDR3 DNA reads TGTGCCAGCACCCCCGGGGAAGCTTTAACAGATACGCAGTATTTT.

The chain recombines TRBV5-5 with TRBJ2-1; 8 bases line up with TRBD2. The CDR3 is made up of 15 amino acids. The ends lost 4 bases at V and 8 bases at J; junction bases unmatched: 11. From germline, CDR1 is SGHKS and CDR2 YYEKEE (reference sequence). The CDR3 coding sequence is TGTGCCAGCAGCCAAACGGGACTAGTTATATATGAGCAGTTCTTC. Its translation is CASSQTGLVIYEQFF.